Reported below is one T cell receptor beta chain. CDR1 is SGHTA, CDR2 FQGTGA, per germline. The CDR3 sequence is 16 residues long. V lost 8 bases to trimming and J lost 1 base, with 17 bases between them. This specimen belongs to a study of T-cell memory formation after mild COVID-19. TCRdb re-analysed the 5' RACE reads in MiXCR, keeping a single row per CDR3 protein. The sample holds about 360,000 distinct CDR3 sequences, around 15% seen once. Sequencing used PBMCs or a T cell subset sorted from them (not recorded which). This sequence joins TRBV7-3 and TRBJ2-2; possibly TRBD1 for D (5 bases). This TCR was sampled from a man between 18 and 29 years old who had mild COVID-19 (a few samples of this study predate the infection). Cell type and time point are not known. The CDR3 sequence: CASSRLGHGNTGELFF. The CDR3 coding sequence is TGTGCCAGCTCAAGACTGGGGCACGGGAACACCGGGGAGCTGTTTTTT.